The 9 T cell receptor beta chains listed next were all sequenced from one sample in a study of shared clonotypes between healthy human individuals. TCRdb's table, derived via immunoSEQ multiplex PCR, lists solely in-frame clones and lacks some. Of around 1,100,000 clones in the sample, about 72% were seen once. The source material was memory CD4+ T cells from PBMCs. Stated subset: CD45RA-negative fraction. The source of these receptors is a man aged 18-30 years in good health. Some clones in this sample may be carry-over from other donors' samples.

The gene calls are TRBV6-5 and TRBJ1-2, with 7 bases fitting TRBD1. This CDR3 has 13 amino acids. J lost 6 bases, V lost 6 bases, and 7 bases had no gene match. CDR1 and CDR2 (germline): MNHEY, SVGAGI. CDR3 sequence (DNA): TGTGCCAGCAGACCCCAGGGGGGAAATGGCTACACCTTC. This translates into CASRPQGGNGYTF.

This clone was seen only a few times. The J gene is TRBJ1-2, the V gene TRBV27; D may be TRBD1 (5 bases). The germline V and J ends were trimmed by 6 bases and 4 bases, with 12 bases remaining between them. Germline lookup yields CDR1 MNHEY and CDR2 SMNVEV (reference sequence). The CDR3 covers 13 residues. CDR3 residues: CASSPRQRYGYTF. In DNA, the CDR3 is TGTGCCAGCAGCCCTCGACAGCGCTATGGCTACACCTTC.

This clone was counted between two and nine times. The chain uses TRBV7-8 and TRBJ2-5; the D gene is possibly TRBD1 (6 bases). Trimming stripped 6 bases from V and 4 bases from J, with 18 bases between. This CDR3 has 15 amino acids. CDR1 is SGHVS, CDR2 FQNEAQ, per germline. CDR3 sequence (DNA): TGTGCCAGCAGTGCTTGGAGGCTAGGGGGAGAGACCCAGTACTTC. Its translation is CASSAWRLGGETQYF.

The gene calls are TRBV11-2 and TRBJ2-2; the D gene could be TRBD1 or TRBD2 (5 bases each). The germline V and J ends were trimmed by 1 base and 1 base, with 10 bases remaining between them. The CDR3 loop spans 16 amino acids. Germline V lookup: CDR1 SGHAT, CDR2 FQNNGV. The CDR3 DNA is TGTGCCAGCAGCTTAGGGGGACGGATGAACACCGGGGAGCTGTTTTTT. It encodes CASSLGGRMNTGELFF.

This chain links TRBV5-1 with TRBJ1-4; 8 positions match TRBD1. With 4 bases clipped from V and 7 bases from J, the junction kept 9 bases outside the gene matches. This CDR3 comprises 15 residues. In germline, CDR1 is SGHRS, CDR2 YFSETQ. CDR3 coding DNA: TGCGCCAGCAGCCCTGGTCAGGGGGCGTCTGAAAAACTGTTTTTT. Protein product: CASSPGQGASEKLFF.

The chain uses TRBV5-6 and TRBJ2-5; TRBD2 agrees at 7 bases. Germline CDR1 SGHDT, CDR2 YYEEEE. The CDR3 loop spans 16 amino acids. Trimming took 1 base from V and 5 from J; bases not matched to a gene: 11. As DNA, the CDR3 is TGTGCCAGCAGCTTGAAAGGACTAGGAGGGTCGGAGACCCAGTACTTC. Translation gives CASSLKGLGGSETQYF.

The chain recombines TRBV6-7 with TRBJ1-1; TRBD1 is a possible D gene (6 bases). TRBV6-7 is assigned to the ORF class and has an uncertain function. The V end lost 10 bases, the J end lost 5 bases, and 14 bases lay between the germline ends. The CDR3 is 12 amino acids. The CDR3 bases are TGTGCCACCCCTCAGGGGAGAACTGAAGCTTTCTTT. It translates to CATPQGRTEAFF.

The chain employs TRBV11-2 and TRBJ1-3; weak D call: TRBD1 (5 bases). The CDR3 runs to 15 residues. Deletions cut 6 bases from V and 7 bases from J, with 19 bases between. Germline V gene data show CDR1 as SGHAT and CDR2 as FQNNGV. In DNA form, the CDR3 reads TGTGCCAGCAGTTCACCCCGGGGACCTTTTAACACCATATATTTT. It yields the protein CASSSPRGPFNTIYF.

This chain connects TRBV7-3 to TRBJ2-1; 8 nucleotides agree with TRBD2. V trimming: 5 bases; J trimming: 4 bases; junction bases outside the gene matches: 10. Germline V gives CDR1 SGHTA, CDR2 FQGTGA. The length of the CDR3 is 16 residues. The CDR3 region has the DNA TGTGCCAGCAGCCCACAACTAGCGGCTGAATACAATGAGCAGTTCTTC. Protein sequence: CASSPQLAAEYNEQFF. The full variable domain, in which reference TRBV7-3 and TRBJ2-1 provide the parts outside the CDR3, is GAGVSQTPSNKVTEKGKYVELRCDPISGHTALYWYRQSLGQGPEFLIYFQGTGAADDSGLPNDRFFAVRPEGSVSTLKIQRTERGDSAVYLCASSPQLAAEYNEQFFGPGTRLTVL.